This TCR beta chain was profiled in a study of cytomegalovirus exposure and HLA in healthy donors. On this clone: Its specificity is not known.

This CDR3 is built from 15 residues. The V end lost 0 bases, the J end lost 7 bases, and 13 bases lay between the germline ends. CDR1 is MNHEY and CDR2 is SVGAGI in the germline V gene. Notes on the study in general: About 87% or about 30% of the time was how often most TCR beta V segments were productive, according to an earlier analysis.

These donors, healthy bone marrow donors, were studied. Use of 60 Vbeta and 13 Jbeta primers characterized the PCR. Some clones are missing from TCRdb's copy, which holds only in-frame ones; the method was immunoSEQ multiplex PCR. The sample holds some 45,000 clones, over 60% seen once. This sequence originates from a young woman in good health and CMV-seronegative. The genes are TRBV6-5 and TRBJ2-1; D perhaps matches TRBD1 (6 bases). The sample was PBMCs. As DNA, the CDR3 is TGTGCCAGCAGTTACTCGGGGACACCCTGGAATGAGCAGTTCTTC. This sequence encodes CASSYSGTPWNEQFF.